The rows below give T cell receptor beta chains drawn from one sample of a study of graft-versus-host responses after intestinal transplantation. Antigens for these TCRs are unknown. Sequenced by immunoSEQ multiplex PCR; TCRdb stores in-frame clones only, minus some. Among over 85,000 clones listed, about 94% were seen once. Sequencing was performed on unstimulated CD8+ T cells sorted from spleen or lymph node cells, taken before intestinal transplant. The receptor set was obtained from a human donor who received an intestinal transplant. Each CDR3 is given with its conserved first and last residue. The D gene is left open where the match is weak. Clone size is shown for a subset of rows, as once, few, many or a class of expanded clone.

TRBJ2-3 TRBV14 NA NA CASSQRTGTSSADTQYF TGTGCCAGCAGCCAAAGGACCGGGACGTCCAGCGCAGATACGCAGTATTTT
TRBJ1-2 TRBV30 NA NA CASDGAALGAYGYTF TGTGCCTCAGATGGGGCGGCCTTAGGGGCCTATGGCTACACCTTC
TRBJ1-3 TRBV7-5 NA NA CARSPLETTSGNTIYF TGTGCCAGAAGCCCCTTGGAGACGACCTCTGGAAACACCATATATTTT
TRBJ1-1 TRBV10-3 NA NA CAISDLGKRTEAFF TGTGCCATCAGTGACCTGGGGAAGCGGACTGAAGCTTTCTTT
TRBJ1-1 TRBV5-4 NA TRBD1 CASSTGQGAINTEAFF TGTGCCAGCAGCACCGGACAGGGGGCCATTAATACTGAAGCTTTCTTT
TRBJ1-3 TRBV5-1 NA NA CASSLDSSGNTIYF TGCGCCAGCAGCTTGGACAGCTCTGGAAACACCATATATTTT
TRBJ1-1 TRBV7-9 few NA CAGRGDMNTEAFF TGTGCCGGGAGGGGGGATATGAACACTGAAGCTTTCTTT
TRBJ1-1 TRBV16 NA NA CASSREGAFF TGTGCCAGCAGCCGCGAGGGAGCTTTCTTT
TRBJ2-3 TRBV5-4 NA NA CASSWGDTQYF TGTGCCAGCAGTTGGGGAGATACGCAGTATTTT
TRBJ1-2 TRBV2 NA NA CASTVANYGYTF TGTGCCAGCACCGTTGCCAACTATGGCTACACCTTC
TRBJ2-4 TRBV7-9 NA NA CASSLRRSGSAKNIQYF TGTGCCAGCAGCTTAAGGCGATCGGGATCGGCCAAAAACATTCAGTACTTC
TRBJ2-1 TRBV27 NA NA CASSLQGTGSDEQFF TGTGCCAGCAGTTTGCAGGGCACGGGATCCGATGAGCAGTTCTTC